The 19 T cell receptor beta chains below were found in one sample sequenced in a study of T cells in Graves' hyperthyroidism and ophthalmopathy. The TCR beta CDR3 regions underwent amplification using RNA transcripts as the source. The primer set for the first-round RT-PCR of the TCR CDR3 was HTBI. MiXCR, applied by TCRdb to the multiplex PCR reads, yields one record per CDR3 protein. This sample has 500,000 to 600,000 distinct CDR3 sequences, with around 45% found just once. The sample consisted of peripheral blood or thyroid tissue (not recorded which). These receptors originate from an adult woman with Graves' disease, either hyperthyroidism or ophthalmopathy (not recorded which).

This clonotype was detected many times. This chain uses TRBV5-1 with TRBJ1-1; D possibly corresponds to TRBD1 (5 bases). This CDR3 has 13 amino acids. Germline V gives CDR1 SGHRS, CDR2 YFSETQ. V dropped 5 bases and J dropped 1 base, with 9 bases sitting between them. CDR3 loop: CASRRDENTEAFF. The CDR3 coding sequence is TGCGCCAGCAGAAGGGACGAGAACACTGAAGCTTTCTTT.

The chain employs TRBV19 and TRBJ1-2; D not certain. The CDR3 length is 13 residues. V gave up 6 bases and J gave up 6 bases, with 14 bases separating them. Germline V gene lookup returns CDR1 LNHDA and CDR2 SQIVND (reference sequence). The CDR3 coding sequence is TGTGCCAGTAGCACCGGGATCCGCAATGGCTACACCTTC. It yields the protein CASSTGIRNGYTF.

J is TRBJ1-4 and V is TRBV7-2; D unclear. CDR1 SGHTA and CDR2 FQGNSA come from the germline V gene. The CDR3 length is 16 residues. V gave up 4 bases and J gave up 8 bases, with 20 bases separating them. CDR3 loop: CASSSAKTGMGEKLFF. CDR3 nucleotides: TGTGCCAGCAGCTCGGCGAAGACCGGGATGGGGGAAAAACTGTTTTTT.

In this sample, this clonotype turned up many times. The rearrangement joins TRBV5-6 to TRBJ1-4; TRBD1 might be the D (5 bases). This CDR3 contains 15 residues. With 4 bases removed from V and 5 bases from J, the gap between germline ends came to 15 bases. CDR1 is SGHDT, CDR2 YYEEEE, per germline. CDR3 bases: TGTGCCAGCAGCGAAGGGGAAATGAGGAATGAAAAACTGTTTTTT. Translation: CASSEGEMRNEKLFF.

Ten or more counts support this clonotype. This chain joins TRBV5-1 and TRBJ1-2, with D maybe TRBD1 (6 bases). CDR1 SGHRS and CDR2 YFSETQ come from the germline V gene. The CDR3 sequence is 16 residues long. Trimming shortened V by 0 bases and J by 7 bases, and 19 bases separated the two germline ends. This CDR3 reads CASSLVSVDRPSGYTF. In nucleotides, the CDR3 is TGCGCCAGCAGCTTGGTGTCGGTTGACAGGCCGAGTGGCTACACCTTC.

V gene TRBV7-9 combines with J gene TRBJ2-7; TRBD1 agrees at 9 bases. CDR1 and CDR2 from the germline V gene are SEHNR and FQNEAQ (reference sequence). The CDR3 covers 16 residues. V shed 5 bases and J 3 bases; nucleotides not matched to a gene: 11. CDR3 in DNA: TGTGCCAGCAGCCTCAACCCGGGACAGGGTAACTACGAGCAGTACTTC. Its translation is CASSLNPGQGNYEQYF.

In this sample, this clonotype turned up a few times. The rearrangement links TRBV20-1 to TRBJ1-2, with a possible D match to TRBD1 (6 bases). The germline gives CDR1 DFQATT, CDR2 SNEGSKA (reference sequence). This CDR3 is 11 amino acids long. V was shortened by 5 bases and J by 8 bases, with 12 bases between the two germline ends. The CDR3 sequence: CSAQGHRGYTF. CDR3 DNA sequence: TGCAGTGCTCAGGGGCATCGCGGCTACACCTTC.

The rearrangement joins TRBV12-3 or TRBV12-4 to TRBJ2-7; 7 bases map to TRBD2. V trimming: 4 bases; J trimming: 2 bases; junction bases outside the gene matches: 11. The CDR3 covers 16 residues. The CDR3 DNA reads TGTGCCAGCAGTTACTCAGGGACTATTTCCCCCTACGAGCAGTACTTC. Translation: CASSYSGTISPYEQYF.

This clonotype was picked up many times. The chain couples TRBV5-1 to TRBJ2-6; D not resolved. Germline V gene lookup returns CDR1 SGHRS and CDR2 YFSETQ. This CDR3 contains 16 residues. V was pared by 0 bases and J by 0 bases, with 7 bases between. As DNA, the CDR3 is TGCGCCAGCAGCTTGGAATTGGGCTCTGGGGCCAACGTCCTGACTTTC. It specifies CASSLELGSGANVLTF. The whole variable domain, remainder taken from reference TRBV5-1 and TRBJ2-6, is KAGVTQTPRYLIKTRGQQVTLSCSPISGHRSVSWYQQTPGQGLQFLFEYFSETQRNKGNFPGRFSGRQFSNSRSEMNVSTLELGDSALYLCASSLELGSGANVLTFGAGSRLTVL.

The chain recombines TRBV29-1 with TRBJ1-1; a weak D match, TRBD1 (5 bases). Between the trimmed V and J ends, which lost 8 bases and 4 bases, there was a span of 14 bases. This CDR3 comprises 12 residues. Germline CDR1 and CDR2: SQVTM and ANQGSEA. CDR3 protein: CSLQRGGTEAFF. CDR3 coding DNA: TGCAGCCTCCAAAGGGGTGGCACTGAAGCTTTCTTT.

This chain joins TRBV7-2 and TRBJ1-1, with unresolved D. V was pared by 1 base and J by 1 base, with 7 bases between. The CDR3 runs 14 residues. Germline loops: CDR1 SGHTA, CDR2 FQGNSA. The CDR3 sequence is CASSLVIRNTEAFF. CDR3 coding DNA: TGTGCCAGCAGCTTAGTAATTAGGAACACTGAAGCTTTCTTT.

Concerning this clonotype: A read error may produce the germline difference seen at one junction end. The chain couples TRBV11-2 to TRBJ2-7, with D perhaps matching TRBD1 or TRBD2 (5 bases each). Germline CDR1 SGHAT, CDR2 FQNNGV. This CDR3 has 13 residues. This chain's CDR3 is CVSSFPWDPEQYF. Here the CDR3 DNA reads TGTGTCAGCAGCTTCCCCTGGGACCCCGAGCAGTACTTC.

The V gene is TRBV13, the J gene TRBJ2-5; D is perhaps TRBD2 (6 bases). Germline lookup yields CDR1 PRHDT and CDR2 FYEKMQ (reference sequence). This CDR3 contains 17 residues. The V gene lost 2 bases and the J gene lost 1 base, with 17 bases spanning the gap. The CDR3 spells CASSLRMQGGVQETQYF. CDR3 in DNA: TGTGCCAGCAGCTTAAGGATGCAGGGAGGTGTCCAAGAGACCCAGTACTTC.

In this sample, this clonotype turned up many times. The chain joins TRBV19 to TRBJ1-2, with D unresolved. V dropped 5 bases and J dropped 4 bases, with 14 bases sitting between them. The CDR3 is 14 amino acids. Per the germline V gene, CDR1 is LNHDA and CDR2 is SQIVND (reference sequence). The CDR3 loop is CASSARGRFYGYTF. CDR3 nucleotide sequence: TGTGCCAGTAGTGCTAGAGGCCGGTTCTATGGCTACACCTTC.

This clonotype came up many times. The chain uses TRBV12-5 and TRBJ1-5; tentatively, D is TRBD1 (5 bases). Trimming removed 6 bases from V and 0 bases from J, with 12 bases in between. The CDR3 is 15 amino acids. The germline V gene has CDR1 LGHNT and CDR2 FRNRAP. The CDR3 DNA reads TGTGCTAGTGGCCCGGACACCGATAGCAATCAGCCCCAGCATTTT. Residues: CASGPDTDSNQPQHF.

This clonotype was counted a few times. CDR3 DNA sequence: TGTGCCAGCAGCGGATCCCGGGACGGGTCCTACTATGGCTACACCTTC. Translating it yields CASSGSRDGSYYGYTF. This chain connects TRBV6-6 to TRBJ1-2; D is perhaps TRBD1 (5 bases). The CDR3 runs to 16 residues. From germline, CDR1 is MNHNY and CDR2 SVGAGI (reference sequence). Trimming stripped 6 bases from V and 3 bases from J, with 20 bases between.

This clonotype was detected only once. The V and J genes are TRBV7-2 and TRBJ1-1; 9 bases are a match to TRBD1. Unmatched junction bases numbered 13, after V lost 4 bases and J lost 7 bases. CDR1 is SGHTA, CDR2 FQGNSA, per germline. CDR3 length: 16 residues. In DNA form, the CDR3 reads TGTGCCAGCAGCTGGAAACCGGGACAGGGTTTCGTTGAAGCTTTCTTT. The encoded protein is CASSWKPGQGFVEAFF.

V gene TRBV7-3 combines with J gene TRBJ2-7; D perhaps matches TRBD2 (5 bases). V was trimmed by 4 bases and J by 2 bases, leaving 21 bases between them. The germline gives CDR1 SGHTA, CDR2 FQGTGA. The CDR3 sequence is 17 residues long. The CDR3 DNA is TGTGCCAGCAGCTCGTTAGGACTGTCAGGAGAGACCTACGAGCAGTACTTC. Residues: CASSSLGLSGETYEQYF.

The chain joins TRBV2 to TRBJ2-5; tentatively, D is TRBD2 (6 bases). V lost 5 bases and J lost 5, with 12 bases in between. CDR1 and CDR2 (germline): SNHLY, FYNNEI. The CDR3 loop spans 13 amino acids. DNA for the CDR3: TGTGCCAGCAGTCGTGGGGGGTGGGAGACCCAGTACTTC. Translated, it gives CASSRGGWETQYF.